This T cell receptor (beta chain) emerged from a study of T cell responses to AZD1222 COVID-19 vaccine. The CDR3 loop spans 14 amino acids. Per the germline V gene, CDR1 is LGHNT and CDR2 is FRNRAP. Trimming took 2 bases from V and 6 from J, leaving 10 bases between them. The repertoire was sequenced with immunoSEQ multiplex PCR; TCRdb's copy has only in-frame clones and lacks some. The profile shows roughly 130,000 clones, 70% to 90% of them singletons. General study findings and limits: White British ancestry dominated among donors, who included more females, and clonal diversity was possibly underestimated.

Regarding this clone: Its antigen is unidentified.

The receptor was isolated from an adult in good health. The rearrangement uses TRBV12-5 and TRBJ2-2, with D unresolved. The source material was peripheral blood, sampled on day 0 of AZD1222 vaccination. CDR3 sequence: CASGLPGPSGELFF. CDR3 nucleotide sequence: TGTGCTAGTGGTTTGCCCGGCCCCTCCGGGGAGCTGTTTTTT. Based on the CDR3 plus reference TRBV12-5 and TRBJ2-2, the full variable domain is DARVTQTPRHKVTEMGQEVTMRCQPILGHNTVFWYRQTMMQGLELLAYFRNRAPLDDSGMPKDRFSAEMPDATLATLKIQPSEPRDSAVYFCASGLPGPSGELFFGEGSRLTVL.